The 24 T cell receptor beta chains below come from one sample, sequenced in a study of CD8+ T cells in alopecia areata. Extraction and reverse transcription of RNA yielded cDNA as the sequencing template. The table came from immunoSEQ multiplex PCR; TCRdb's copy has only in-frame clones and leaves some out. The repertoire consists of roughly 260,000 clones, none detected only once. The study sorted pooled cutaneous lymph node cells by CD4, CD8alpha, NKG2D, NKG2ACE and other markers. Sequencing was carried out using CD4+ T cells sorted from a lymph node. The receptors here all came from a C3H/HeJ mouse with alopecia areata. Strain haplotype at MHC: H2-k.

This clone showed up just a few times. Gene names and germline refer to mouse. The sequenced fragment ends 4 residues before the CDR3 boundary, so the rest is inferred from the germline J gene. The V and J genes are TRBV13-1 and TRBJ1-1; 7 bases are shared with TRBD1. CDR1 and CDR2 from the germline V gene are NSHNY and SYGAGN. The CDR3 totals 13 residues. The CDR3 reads CASSQGGGTEVFF. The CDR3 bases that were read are TGTGCCAGCAGTCAGGGGGGAGGGACA.

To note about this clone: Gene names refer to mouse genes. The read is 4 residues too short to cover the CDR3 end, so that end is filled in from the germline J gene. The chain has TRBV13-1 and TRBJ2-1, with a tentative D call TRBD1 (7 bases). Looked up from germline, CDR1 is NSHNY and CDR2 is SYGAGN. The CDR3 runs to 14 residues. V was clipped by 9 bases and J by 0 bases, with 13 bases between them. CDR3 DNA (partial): TGTGCCACTCGAGGGGGCACTAACTATGCT. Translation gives CATRGGTNYA. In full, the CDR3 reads CATRGGTNYAEQFF.

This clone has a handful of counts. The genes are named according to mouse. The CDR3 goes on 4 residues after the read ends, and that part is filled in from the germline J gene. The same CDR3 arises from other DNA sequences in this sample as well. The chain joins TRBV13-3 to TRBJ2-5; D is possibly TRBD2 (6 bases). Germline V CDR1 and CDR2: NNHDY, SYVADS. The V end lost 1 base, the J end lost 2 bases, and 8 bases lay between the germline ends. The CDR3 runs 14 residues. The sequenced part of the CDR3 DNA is TGTGCCAGCAGTGATCTGGGGAGCCAAGAC. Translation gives CASSDLGSQD. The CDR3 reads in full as CASSDLGSQDTQYF.

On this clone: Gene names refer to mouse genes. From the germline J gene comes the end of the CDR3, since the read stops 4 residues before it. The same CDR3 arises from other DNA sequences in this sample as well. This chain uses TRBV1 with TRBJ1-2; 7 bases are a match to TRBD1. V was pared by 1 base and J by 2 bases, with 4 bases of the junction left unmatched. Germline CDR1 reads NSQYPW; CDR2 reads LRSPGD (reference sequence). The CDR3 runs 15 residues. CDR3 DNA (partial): TGCACCTGCAGTGCAGGACAGGGAAGGAACTCC. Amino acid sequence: CTCSAGQGRNS. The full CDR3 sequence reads CTCSAGQGRNSDYTF.

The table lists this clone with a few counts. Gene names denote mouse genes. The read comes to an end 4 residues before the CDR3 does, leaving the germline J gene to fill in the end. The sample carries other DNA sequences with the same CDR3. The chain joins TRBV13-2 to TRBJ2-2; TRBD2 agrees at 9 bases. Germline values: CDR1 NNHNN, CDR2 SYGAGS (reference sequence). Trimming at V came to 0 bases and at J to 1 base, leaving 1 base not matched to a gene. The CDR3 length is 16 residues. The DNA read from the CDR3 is TGTGCCAGCGGTGATGCCTGGGGGGGAAACACCGGG. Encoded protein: CASGDAWGGNTG. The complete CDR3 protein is CASGDAWGGNTGQLYF.

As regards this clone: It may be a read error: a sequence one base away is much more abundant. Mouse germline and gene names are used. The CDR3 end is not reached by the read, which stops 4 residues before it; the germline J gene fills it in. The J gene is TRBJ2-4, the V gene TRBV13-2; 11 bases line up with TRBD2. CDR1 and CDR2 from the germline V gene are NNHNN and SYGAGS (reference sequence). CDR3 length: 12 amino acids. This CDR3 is CASRDWGNTLYF. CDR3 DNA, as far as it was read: TGTGCCAGCAGGGACTGGGGGAAC.

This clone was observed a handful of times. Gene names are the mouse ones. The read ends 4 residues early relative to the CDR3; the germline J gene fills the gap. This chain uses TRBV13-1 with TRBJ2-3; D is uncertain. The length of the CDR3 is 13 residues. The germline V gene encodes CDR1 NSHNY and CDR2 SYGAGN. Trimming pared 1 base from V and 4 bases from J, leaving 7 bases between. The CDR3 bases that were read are TGTGCCAGCAGTGATCCCTGGACAGAA. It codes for CASSDPWTE. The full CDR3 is CASSDPWTETLYF.

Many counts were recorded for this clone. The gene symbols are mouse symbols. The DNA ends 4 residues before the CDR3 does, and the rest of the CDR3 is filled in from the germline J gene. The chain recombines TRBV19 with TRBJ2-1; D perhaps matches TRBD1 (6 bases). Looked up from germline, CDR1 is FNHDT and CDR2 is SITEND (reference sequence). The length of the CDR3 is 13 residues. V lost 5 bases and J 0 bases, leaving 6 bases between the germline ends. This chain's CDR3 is CASRDSNYAEQFF. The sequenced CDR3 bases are TGTGCCAGCAGGGACAGTAACTATGCT.

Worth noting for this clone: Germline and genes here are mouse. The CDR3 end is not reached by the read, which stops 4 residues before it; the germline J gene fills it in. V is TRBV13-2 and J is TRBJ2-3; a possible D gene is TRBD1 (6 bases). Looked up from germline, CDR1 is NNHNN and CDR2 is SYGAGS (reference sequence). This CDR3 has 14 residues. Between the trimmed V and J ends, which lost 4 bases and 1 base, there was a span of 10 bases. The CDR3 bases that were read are TGTGCCAGCGGTCCCAGGGGTGGTGCAGAA. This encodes CASGPRGGAE. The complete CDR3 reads CASGPRGGAETLYF.

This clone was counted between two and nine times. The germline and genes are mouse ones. CDR3 DNA (partial): TGCACCTGCAGTGCAGGGACAGTTGCT. Translation: CTCSAGTVA. The entire CDR3 is CTCSAGTVAEQFF. The chain combines TRBV1 with TRBJ2-1, with D maybe TRBD1 (6 bases). The missing CDR3 end, 4 residues past where the read stops, is filled in from the germline J gene. From germline, CDR1 is NSQYPW and CDR2 LRSPGD (reference sequence). Trimming left V 1 base short and J 6 bases short, with 7 bases between. The CDR3 extends over 13 amino acids.

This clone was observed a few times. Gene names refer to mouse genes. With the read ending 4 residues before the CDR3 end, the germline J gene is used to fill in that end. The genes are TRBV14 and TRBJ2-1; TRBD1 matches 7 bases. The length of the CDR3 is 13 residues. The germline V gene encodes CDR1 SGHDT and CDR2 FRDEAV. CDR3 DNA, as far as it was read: TGTGCCAGCAGCTCCACAGGGGCCGCT. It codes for CASSSTGAA. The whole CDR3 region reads CASSSTGAAEQFF.

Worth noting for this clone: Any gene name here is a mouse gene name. The CDR3 DNA, read in part, is TGTGCCAAGACTGGGGCAAACACCGGG. It encodes CAKTGANTG. In full, the CDR3 is CAKTGANTGQLYF. The chain carries TRBV19 and TRBJ2-2; 8 bases are shared with TRBD2. The read is 4 residues too short to cover the CDR3 end, so that end is filled in from the germline J gene. This CDR3 has 13 residues. CDR1 and CDR2 (germline): FNHDT, SITEND (reference sequence). V dropped 9 bases and J dropped 0; count of bases not matched to a gene: 1.

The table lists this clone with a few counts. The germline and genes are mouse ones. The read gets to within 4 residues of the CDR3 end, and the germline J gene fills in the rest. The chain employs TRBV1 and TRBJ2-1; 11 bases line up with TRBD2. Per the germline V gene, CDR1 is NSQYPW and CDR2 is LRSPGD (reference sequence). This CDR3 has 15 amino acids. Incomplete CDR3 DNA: TGCACCTGCAGTGCAGTGGACTGGGGGGCGTCT. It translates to CTCSAVDWGAS. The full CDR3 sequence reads CTCSAVDWGASEQFF.

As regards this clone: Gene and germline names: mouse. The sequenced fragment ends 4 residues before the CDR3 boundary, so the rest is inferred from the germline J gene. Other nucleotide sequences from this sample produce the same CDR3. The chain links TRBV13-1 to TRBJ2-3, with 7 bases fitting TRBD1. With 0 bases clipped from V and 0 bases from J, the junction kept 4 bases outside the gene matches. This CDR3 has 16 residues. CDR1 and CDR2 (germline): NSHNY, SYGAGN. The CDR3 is CASSDAPGGSAETLYF. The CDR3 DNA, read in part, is TGTGCCAGCAGTGATGCACCAGGGGGTAGTGCAGAA.

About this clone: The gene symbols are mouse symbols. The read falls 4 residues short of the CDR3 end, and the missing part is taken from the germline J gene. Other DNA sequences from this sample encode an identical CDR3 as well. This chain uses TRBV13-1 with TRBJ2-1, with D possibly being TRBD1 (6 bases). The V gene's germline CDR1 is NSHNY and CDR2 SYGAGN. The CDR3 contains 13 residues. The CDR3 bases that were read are TGTGCCAGCAGTGACAGGGGCGGCGCT. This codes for CASSDRGGA. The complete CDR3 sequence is CASSDRGGAEQFF.

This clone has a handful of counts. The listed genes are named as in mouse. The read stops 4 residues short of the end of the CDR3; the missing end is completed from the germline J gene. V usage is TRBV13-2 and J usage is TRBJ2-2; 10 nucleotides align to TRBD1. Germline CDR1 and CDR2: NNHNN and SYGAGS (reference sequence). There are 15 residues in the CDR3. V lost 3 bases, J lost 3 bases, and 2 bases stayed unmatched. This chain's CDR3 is CASGAGTGDTGQLYF. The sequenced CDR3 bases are TGTGCCAGCGGTGCCGGGACAGGGGACACCGGG.

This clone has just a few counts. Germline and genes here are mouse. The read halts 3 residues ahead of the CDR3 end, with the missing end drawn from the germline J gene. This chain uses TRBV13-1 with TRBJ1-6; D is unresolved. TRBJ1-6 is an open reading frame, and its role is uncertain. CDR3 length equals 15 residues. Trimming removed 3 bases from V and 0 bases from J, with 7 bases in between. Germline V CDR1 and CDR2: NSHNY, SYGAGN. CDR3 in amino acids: CASSGSNSYNSPLYF. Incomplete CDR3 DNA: TGTGCCAGCAGTGGCAGTAATTCCTATAATTCGCCC.

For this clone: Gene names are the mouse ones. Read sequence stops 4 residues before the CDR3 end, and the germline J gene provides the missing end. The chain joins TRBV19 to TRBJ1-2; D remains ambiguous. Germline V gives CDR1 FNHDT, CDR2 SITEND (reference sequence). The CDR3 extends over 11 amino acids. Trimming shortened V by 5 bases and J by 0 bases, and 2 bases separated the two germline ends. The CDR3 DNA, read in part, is TGTGCCAGCAGCTCAAACTCC. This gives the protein CASSSNS. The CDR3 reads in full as CASSSNSDYTF.

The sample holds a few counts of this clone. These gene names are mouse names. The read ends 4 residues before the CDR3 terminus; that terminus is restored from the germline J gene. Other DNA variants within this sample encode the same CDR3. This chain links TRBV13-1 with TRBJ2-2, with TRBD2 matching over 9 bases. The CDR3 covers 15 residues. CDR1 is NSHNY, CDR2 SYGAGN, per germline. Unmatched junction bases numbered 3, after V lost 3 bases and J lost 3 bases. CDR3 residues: CASSGLGGDTGQLYF. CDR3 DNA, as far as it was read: TGTGCCAGCAGTGGTCTGGGGGGGGACACCGGG.

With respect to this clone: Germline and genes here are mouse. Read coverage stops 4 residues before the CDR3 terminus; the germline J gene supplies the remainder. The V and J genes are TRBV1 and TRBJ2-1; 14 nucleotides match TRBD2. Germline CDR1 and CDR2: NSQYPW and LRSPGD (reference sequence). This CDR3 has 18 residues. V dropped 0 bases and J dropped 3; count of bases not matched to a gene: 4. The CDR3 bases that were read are TGCACCTGCAGTGCAGATGGGGGGACTGGGGGGGCCTATGCT. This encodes CTCSADGGTGGAYA. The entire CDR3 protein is CTCSADGGTGGAYAEQFF.

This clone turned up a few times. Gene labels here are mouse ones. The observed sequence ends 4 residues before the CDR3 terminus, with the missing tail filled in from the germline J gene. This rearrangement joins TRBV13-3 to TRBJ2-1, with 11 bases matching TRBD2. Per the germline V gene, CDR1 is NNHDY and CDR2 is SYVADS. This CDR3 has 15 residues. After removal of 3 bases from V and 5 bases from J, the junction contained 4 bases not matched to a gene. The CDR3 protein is CASSVRDWGHAEQFF. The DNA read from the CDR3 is TGTGCCAGCAGTGTCCGGGACTGGGGGCATGCT.

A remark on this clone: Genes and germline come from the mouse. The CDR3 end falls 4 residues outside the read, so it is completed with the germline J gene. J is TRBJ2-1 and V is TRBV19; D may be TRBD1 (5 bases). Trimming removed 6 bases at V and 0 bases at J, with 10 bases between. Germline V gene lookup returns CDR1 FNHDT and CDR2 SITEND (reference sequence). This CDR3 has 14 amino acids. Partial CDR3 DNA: TGTGCCAGCACCCCCAGGGTTAACTATGCT. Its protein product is CASTPRVNYA. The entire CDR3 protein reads CASTPRVNYAEQFF.

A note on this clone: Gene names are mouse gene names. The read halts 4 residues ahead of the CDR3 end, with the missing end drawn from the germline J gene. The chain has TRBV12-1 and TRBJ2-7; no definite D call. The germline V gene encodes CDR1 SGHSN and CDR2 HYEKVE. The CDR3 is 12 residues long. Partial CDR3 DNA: TGTGCCAGCTCTCTCAAACTGTAT. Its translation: CASSLKLY. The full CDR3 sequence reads CASSLKLYEQYF.

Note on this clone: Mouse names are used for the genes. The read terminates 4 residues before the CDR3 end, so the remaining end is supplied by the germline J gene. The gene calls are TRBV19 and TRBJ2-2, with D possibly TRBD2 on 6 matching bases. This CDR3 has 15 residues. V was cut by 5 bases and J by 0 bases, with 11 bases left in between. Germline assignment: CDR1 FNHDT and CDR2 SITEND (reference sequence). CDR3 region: CASSPGVANTGQLYF. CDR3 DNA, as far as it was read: TGTGCCAGCAGCCCTGGGGTCGCAAACACCGGG.